Shown below are 24 T cell receptor beta chains from a single sample sequenced in a study of blood T cells in healthy people across ages (dated by TCRdb to between 2015 and 2016). The protocol used for the library was 5' RACE. Instrument on record: Illumina HiSeq 2500. A second about 7 to 11 cycle PCR used a sample-barcoded 5' primer and a J-beta primer mix. TCRdb trimmed the raw reads at Q25, called clones with MiXCR and kept productive beta chains. Rows matching on CDR3 protein sequence are summarized as one entry with the most common DNA and genes. Here the sample has about 290,000 distinct CDR3 sequences; 25% to 30% occur a single time. The top ten constitute approximately 30% of the sample. The sequenced material came from blood. All receptors derive from a woman between 65 and 79 years old in good health.

This clonotype occurred a few times. V and J are TRBV9 and TRBJ2-1; D ambiguous. V was pared by 9 bases and J by 1 base, with 14 bases between. This CDR3 has 14 amino acids. Germline CDR1 reads SGDLS; CDR2 reads YYNGEE. The CDR3 region is CANGVRPSYNEQFF. In DNA form, the CDR3 reads TGTGCCAACGGCGTACGTCCTTCCTACAATGAGCAGTTCTTC.

V and J are TRBV5-1 and TRBJ2-5, with 14 nucleotides matching TRBD2. Germline V gene data show CDR1 as SGHRS and CDR2 as YFSETQ. J gave up 11 bases and V 3 bases, and 18 bases lay outside the gene matches. This CDR3 is 18 amino acids long. Written as DNA, the CDR3 is TGCGCCAGCAGCTCCCAGGGGACTAGCGGGAGATCCGGCTACGGGCAGTACTTC. Protein: CASSSQGTSGRSGYGQYF.

This clonotype appeared a few times. The CDR3 coding sequence is TGTGCCAGCAGCCTCAACACGAACACCGGGGAGCTGTTTTTT. Its translation: CASSLNTNTGELFF. The chain recombines TRBV14 with TRBJ2-2; D not resolved. This CDR3 contains 14 residues. The V gene lost 4 bases and the J gene lost 0 bases, with 6 bases spanning the gap. Germline V gene sequence: CDR1 SGHDN, CDR2 FVKESK. The whole variable domain, filled in from reference TRBV14 and TRBJ2-2, reads EAGVTQFPSHSVIEKGQTVTLRCDPISGHDNLYWYRRVMGKEIKFLLHFVKESKQDESGMPNNRFLAERTGGTYSTLKVQPAELEDSGVYFCASSLNTNTGELFFGEGSRLTVL.

This sequence joins TRBV10-2 and TRBJ2-1, with a tentative D call TRBD1 (5 bases). The length of the CDR3 is 14 residues. The V gene's germline CDR1 is WSHSY and CDR2 SAAADI. Trimming shortened V by 6 bases and J by 6 bases, and 15 bases separated the two germline ends. The CDR3 reads CASRRTNQGNEQFF. CDR3 nucleotides: TGCGCCAGCAGAAGGACAAATCAAGGCAATGAGCAGTTCTTC.

This clonotype appeared many times. The chain combines TRBV4-3 with TRBJ2-1; weak D call: TRBD2 (5 bases). Germline V gene lookup returns CDR1 LGHNA and CDR2 YSLEER. Between the trimmed V and J ends, which lost 1 base and 8 bases, there was a span of 15 bases. The CDR3 runs to 15 residues. The CDR3 coding sequence is TGCGCCAGCAGCCAAGGGGGAGAGAGTTGGGATGAGCAGTTCTTC. Its protein product is CASSQGGESWDEQFF.

This clonotype has more than one count but fewer than ten. The J gene is TRBJ2-1, the V gene TRBV11-2, with TRBD1 identical over 9 bases. J gave up 6 bases and V 4 bases, and 7 bases lay outside the gene matches. CDR3 size: 15 residues. Germline assignment: CDR1 SGHAT and CDR2 FQNNGV. The CDR3 protein is CASSSGQGRSNEQFF. CDR3 in DNA: TGTGCCAGCAGCTCCGGACAGGGGAGGTCCAATGAGCAGTTCTTC.

This clonotype turned up a few times. The chain is built from TRBV7-2 and TRBJ2-1; 12 positions agree with TRBD1. CDR1 and CDR2 (germline): SGHTA, FQGNSA. The trim removed 0 bases at V and 9 bases at J, leaving 6 bases unmatched. The CDR3 contains 16 residues. CDR3 region: CASSLAPGTGGFEQFF. DNA of the CDR3: TGTGCCAGCAGCTTAGCTCCCGGGACAGGGGGCTTTGAGCAGTTCTTC.

The chain has TRBV15 and TRBJ2-6; 10 bases match TRBD2. V lost 2 bases to trimming and J lost 0 bases; unmatched junction nucleotides: 7. Germline CDR1 reads LNHNV; CDR2 reads YYDKDF (reference sequence). The CDR3 loop spans 19 amino acids. The CDR3 loop reads CATSRSGLADNSGANVLTF. The CDR3 DNA follows: TGTGCCACCAGCAGATCTGGACTAGCGGATAACTCTGGGGCCAACGTCCTGACTTTC.

This clonotype has only a few counts. The gene calls are TRBV24-1 and TRBJ1-5; perhaps TRBD1 as D (6 bases). Trimming pared 4 bases from V and 5 bases from J, leaving 14 bases between. Germline assignment: CDR1 KGHDR and CDR2 SFDVKD. The CDR3 is 15 residues long. The CDR3, as DNA: TGTGCCACCAGTGAACGAGGGGGTGGCGATCAGCCCCAGCATTTT. It is translated as CATSERGGGDQPQHF.

The rearrangement joins TRBV3-1 to TRBJ2-7; D might be TRBD1 (6 bases). The ends were cut back, 5 bases at V and 2 bases at J, with 13 bases in the middle. Germline V gene sequence: CDR1 LGHDT, CDR2 YNNKEL (reference sequence). CDR3 size: 14 residues. Here the CDR3 reads CASSYNDRTYEQYF. The CDR3 DNA reads as TGTGCCAGCAGCTACAACGACAGGACCTACGAGCAGTACTTC.

This clonotype occurred a few times. The junction does not match germline at one end; this may be a read error. V usage is TRBV7-9 and J usage is TRBJ1-1, with D perhaps matching TRBD1 (5 bases). Germline-derived CDR1 and CDR2 are SEHNR and FQNEAQ (reference sequence). The CDR3 is made up of 12 amino acids. The CDR3 loop is CASGLGGGQAFF. CDR3 nucleotide sequence: TGTGCCAGCGGCTTGGGGGGAGGCCAAGCTTTCTTT.

The chain carries TRBV29-1 and TRBJ2-3, with 12 bases matching TRBD2. J was trimmed by 2 bases and V by 4 bases; bases with no gene match: 4. Germline CDR1 SQVTM, CDR2 ANQGSEA. The CDR3 is 15 residues long. Here the CDR3 reads CSVGGLAGPTDTQYF. The CDR3 DNA follows: TGCAGCGTTGGAGGACTAGCGGGACCCACAGATACGCAGTATTTT.

The V and J genes are TRBV12-3 or TRBV12-4 and TRBJ1-2, with D possibly TRBD1 on 5 matching bases. Trimming removed 6 bases from V and 5 bases from J, with 19 bases in between. The CDR3 is made up of 15 amino acids. The DNA for the CDR3 is TGTGCCAGCAGCAACGGATCACCGGCAGGGTATGGCTACACCTTC. Its protein product is CASSNGSPAGYGYTF.

This clonotype occurred once. A clone one base away is much larger, so this may be a read error. V is TRBV28 and J is TRBJ2-5; D unresolved. Germline V lookup: CDR1 MDHEN, CDR2 SYDVKM. The CDR3 consists of 13 residues. Trimming cost V 2 bases and J 5 bases, with 9 bases left between them. The CDR3 nucleotides are TGTGCCAGCAGTTTACTGGGTTCGGAGACCCAGTACTTC. This encodes CASSLLGSETQYF. Full variable domain (missing parts from reference TRBV28 and TRBJ2-5): DVKVTQSSRYLVKRTGEKVFLECVQDMDHENMFWYRQDPGLGLRLIYFSYDVKMKEKGDIPEGYSVSREKKERFSLILESASTNQTSMYLCASSLLGSETQYFGPGTRLLVL.

The chain couples TRBV9 to TRBJ2-5; D is possibly TRBD1 or TRBD2 (7 bases each). The CDR3 sequence is 13 residues long. Germline CDR1 and CDR2: SGDLS and YYNGEE. The germline V and J ends were trimmed by 6 bases and 4 bases, with 13 bases remaining between them. CDR3 protein: CASTRGGAETQYF. In nucleotides, the CDR3 is TGTGCCAGCACCAGGGGGGGAGCAGAGACCCAGTACTTC. The complete variable domain, with remaining parts taken from reference TRBV9 and TRBJ2-5, reads DSGVTQTPKHLITATGQRVTLRCSPRSGDLSVYWYQQSLDQGLQFLIQYYNGEERAKGNILERFSAQQFPDLHSELNLSSLELGDSALYFCASTRGGAETQYFGPGTRLLVL.

The table lists this clonotype with a few counts. The genes are TRBV6-1 and TRBJ1-5; D is ambiguous. The CDR3 totals 15 residues. Germline loops: CDR1 MNHNS, CDR2 SASEGT. Trimming pared 7 bases from V and 2 bases from J, leaving 15 bases between. The CDR3 sequence: CASKEETGGNQPQHF. CDR3 nucleotides: TGTGCCAGCAAGGAAGAGACCGGGGGCAATCAGCCCCAGCATTTT.

The chain employs TRBV27 and TRBJ1-5; D unclear. This CDR3 spans 14 amino acids. The ends were cut back, 8 bases at V and 4 bases at J, with 15 bases in the middle. The germline CDR1 and CDR2 sequences are MNHEY and SMNVEV (reference sequence). The CDR3 DNA sequence: TGTGCCAGCCAGTCTCTCTCTCAGAATCAGCCCCAGCATTTT. Its protein product is CASQSLSQNQPQHF.

This clonotype was observed a handful of times. The chain recombines TRBV20-1 with TRBJ2-3; D gene unclear. This CDR3 has 13 amino acids. Trimming cost V 0 bases and J 3 bases, with 7 bases left between them. Germline assignment: CDR1 DFQATT and CDR2 SNEGSKA (reference sequence). CDR3 DNA: TGCAGTGCTAGAGATAGGCTTACAGATACGCAGTATTTT. Protein sequence: CSARDRLTDTQYF.

This clonotype was seen a handful of times. For the CDR3, the DNA is TGTGCCAGCAACCAAGCGGGAGCCCCCACAGATACGCAGTATTTT. It translates to CASNQAGAPTDTQYF. The rearrangement joins TRBV27 to TRBJ2-3; the match to TRBD2 covers 8 bases. Germline CDR1 and CDR2: MNHEY and SMNVEV (reference sequence). CDR3 length: 15 amino acids. With 7 bases clipped from V and 2 bases from J, the junction kept 8 bases outside the gene matches.

The rearrangement uses TRBV20-1 and TRBJ1-1, with D unclear. Germline V gives CDR1 DFQATT, CDR2 SNEGSKA (reference sequence). Trimming removed 1 base from V and 1 base from J, with 10 bases in between. The CDR3 is made up of 14 amino acids. Here the CDR3 DNA reads TGCAGTGCTAGAGTGGTAGGGAGGAACACTGAAGCTTTCTTT. It specifies CSARVVGRNTEAFF.

This chain uses TRBV28 with TRBJ2-7; the D gene is possibly TRBD2 (7 bases). CDR3 length: 16 residues. V gave up 7 bases and J gave up 2 bases, with 21 bases separating them. The germline gives CDR1 MDHEN, CDR2 SYDVKM. In DNA form, the CDR3 reads TGTGCCAGCAAACCCCAGGGGAGACTAGCAGCCTACGAGCAGTACTTC. Translating it yields CASKPQGRLAAYEQYF.

This chain links TRBV12-3 or TRBV12-4 with TRBJ2-2, with TRBD2 matching 8 bases. The CDR3 loop spans 16 amino acids. The J segment lost 1 base and the V segment lost 5 bases, leaving 6 bases of the junction unmatched. The CDR3 sequence: CASSRGLVGNTGELFF. As DNA, the CDR3 is TGTGCCAGCAGTCGGGGACTAGTGGGGAACACCGGGGAGCTGTTTTTT.

The rearrangement links TRBV29-1 to TRBJ1-2, with D perhaps matching TRBD1 (6 bases). With 1 base removed from V and 5 bases from J, the gap between germline ends came to 11 bases. Germline lookup yields CDR1 SQVTM and CDR2 ANQGSEA. CDR3 length: 13 amino acids. The CDR3 region is CSVEVGQRYGYTF. Here the CDR3 DNA reads TGCAGCGTTGAAGTCGGACAGAGGTATGGCTACACCTTC.

This clonotype was observed at least ten times. V is TRBV20-1 and J is TRBJ2-7; D uncertain. The length of the CDR3 is 15 residues. The germline V and J ends were trimmed by 3 bases and 6 bases, with 21 bases remaining between them. Germline CDR1 and CDR2: DFQATT and SNEGSKA (reference sequence). CDR3 sequence: CSASMKSLATSEQYF. The DNA for the CDR3 is TGCAGTGCTAGTATGAAGTCCCTCGCCACCTCCGAGCAGTACTTC.